This T cell receptor (beta chain) was recovered during a study of response to subunit inactivated influenza vaccine. Study results and caveats: That few new T cells are recruited by each seasonal influenza vaccination was the authors' suggestion.

V was pared by 4 bases and J by 6 bases, with 11 bases between. Germline V gives CDR1 SGDLS, CDR2 YYNGEE. The CDR3 has 13 residues. Remarks on this clonotype: Its antigen is not known.

One entry per CDR3 protein results from TCRdb running MiXCR on the RT-PCR reads. The sample records 450,000 to 600,000 distinct CDR3 sequences, 15% to 20% being singletons. The sequences come from CD4+ T cells sorted from PBMCs, collected less than 30 months after vaccination. This chain links TRBV9 with TRBJ2-1; D may be TRBD1 or TRBD2 (5 bases each). The TCR originated in a man aged 45 to 70 who received an inactivated influenza vaccine. The CDR3 sequence is CASSRDAFNEQFF. CDR3 DNA sequence: TGTGCCAGCAGCAGGGACGCTTTCAATGAGCAGTTCTTC.